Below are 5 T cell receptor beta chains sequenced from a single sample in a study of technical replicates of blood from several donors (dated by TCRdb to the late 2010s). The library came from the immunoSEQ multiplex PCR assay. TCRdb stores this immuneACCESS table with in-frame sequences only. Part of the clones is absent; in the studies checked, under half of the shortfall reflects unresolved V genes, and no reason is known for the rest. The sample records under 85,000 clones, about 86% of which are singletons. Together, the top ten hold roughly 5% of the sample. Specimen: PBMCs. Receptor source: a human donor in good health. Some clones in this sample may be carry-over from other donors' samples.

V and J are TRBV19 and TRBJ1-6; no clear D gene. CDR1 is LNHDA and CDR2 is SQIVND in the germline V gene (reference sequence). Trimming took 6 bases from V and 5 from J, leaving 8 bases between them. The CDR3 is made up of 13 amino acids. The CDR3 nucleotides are TGTGCCAGTAGGCCTAGCGATAATTCACCCCTCCACTTT. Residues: CASRPSDNSPLHF.

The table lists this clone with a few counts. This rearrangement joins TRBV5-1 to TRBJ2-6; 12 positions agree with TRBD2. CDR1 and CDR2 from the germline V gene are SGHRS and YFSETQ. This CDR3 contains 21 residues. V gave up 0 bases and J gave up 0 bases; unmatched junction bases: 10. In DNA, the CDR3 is TGCGCCAGCAGCTTGGTGACTAGCGGGGGTTTTTCCATCTCTGGGGCCAACGTCCTGACTTTC. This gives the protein CASSLVTSGGFSISGANVLTF. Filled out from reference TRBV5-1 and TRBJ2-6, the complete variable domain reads KAGVTQTPRYLIKTRGQQVTLSCSPISGHRSVSWYQQTPGQGLQFLFEYFSETQRNKGNFPGRFSGRQFSNSRSEMNVSTLELGDSALYLCASSLVTSGGFSISGANVLTFGAGSRLTVL.

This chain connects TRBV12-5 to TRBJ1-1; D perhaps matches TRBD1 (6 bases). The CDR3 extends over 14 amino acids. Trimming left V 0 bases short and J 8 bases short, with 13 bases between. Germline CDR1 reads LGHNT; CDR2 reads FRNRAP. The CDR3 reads CASGLVSFGTEAFF. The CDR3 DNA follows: TGTGCTAGTGGTTTGGTAAGTTTCGGGACAGAAGCTTTCTTT.

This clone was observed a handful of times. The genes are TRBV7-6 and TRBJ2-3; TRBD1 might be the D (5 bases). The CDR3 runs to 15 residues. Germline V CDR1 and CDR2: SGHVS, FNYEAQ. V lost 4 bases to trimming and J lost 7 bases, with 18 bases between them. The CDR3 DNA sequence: TGTGCCAGCAGCTCTGGACAACCTCCCGGGTATACGCAGTATTTT. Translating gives CASSSGQPPGYTQYF.

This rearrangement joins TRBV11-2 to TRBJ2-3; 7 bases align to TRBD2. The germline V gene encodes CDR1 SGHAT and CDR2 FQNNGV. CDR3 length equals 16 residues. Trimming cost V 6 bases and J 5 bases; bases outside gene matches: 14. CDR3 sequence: CASSQYFGGGVDTQYF. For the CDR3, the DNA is TGTGCCAGCAGTCAATACTTCGGCGGGGGAGTAGATACGCAGTATTTT.